Here is one T cell receptor beta chain with its context. The antigen is unknown. The protocol was immunoSEQ multiplex PCR, while the TCRdb copy is restricted to in-frame clones and leaves out a portion. The repertoire holds approximately 89,000 clones, roughly 85% seen once, with approximately 0.49% in the top ten. The data were taken from a study of OX40 agonist ivuxolimab in advanced cancers. Study as a whole: Among those enrolled, mean age was around 55 years (range about 23 to 79) and 75% to 85% were male.

The V and J ends lost 0 bases and 5 bases respectively, with 16 bases between them. CDR3 length: 16 residues. Per germline, CDR1 MGHRA and CDR2 YSYEKL. Whole-study results and caveats: Normalized T-cell clonal expansion was also low in some nonresponders. With doses of 0.1-3.0 mg/kg, partial responders showed among the lowest clonal expansion.

The sample consisted of CD4+ or CD8+ T cells sorted from blood, taken in a trial of the OX40 agonist ivuxolimab. This clonotype originated in an adult with an advanced solid tumor such as melanoma, head and neck, liver or kidney cancer. V is TRBV4-1 and J is TRBJ1-1; D gene ambiguous. The CDR3 sequence: CASSQDRVPLGTEAFF. DNA of the CDR3: TGCGCCAGCAGCCAAGATCGGGTACCTTTGGGGACTGAAGCTTTCTTT.